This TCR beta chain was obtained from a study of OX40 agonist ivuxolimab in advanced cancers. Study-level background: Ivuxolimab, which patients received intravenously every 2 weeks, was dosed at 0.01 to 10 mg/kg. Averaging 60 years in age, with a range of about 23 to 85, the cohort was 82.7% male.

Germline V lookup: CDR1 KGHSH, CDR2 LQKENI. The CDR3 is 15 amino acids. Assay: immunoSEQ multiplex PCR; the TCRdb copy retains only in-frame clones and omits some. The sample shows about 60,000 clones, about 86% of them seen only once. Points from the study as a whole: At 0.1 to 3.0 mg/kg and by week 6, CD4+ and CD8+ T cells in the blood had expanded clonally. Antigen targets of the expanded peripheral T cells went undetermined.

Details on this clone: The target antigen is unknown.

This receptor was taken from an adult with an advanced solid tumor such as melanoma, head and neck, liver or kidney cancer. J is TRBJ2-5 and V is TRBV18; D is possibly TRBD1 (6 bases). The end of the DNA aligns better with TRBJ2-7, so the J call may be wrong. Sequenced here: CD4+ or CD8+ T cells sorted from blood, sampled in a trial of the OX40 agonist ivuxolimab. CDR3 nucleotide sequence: TGTGCCAGCTCGCCCCAGGGGCATAGTTCCTACGAGCAGTACTTC. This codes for CASSPQGHSSYEQYF.